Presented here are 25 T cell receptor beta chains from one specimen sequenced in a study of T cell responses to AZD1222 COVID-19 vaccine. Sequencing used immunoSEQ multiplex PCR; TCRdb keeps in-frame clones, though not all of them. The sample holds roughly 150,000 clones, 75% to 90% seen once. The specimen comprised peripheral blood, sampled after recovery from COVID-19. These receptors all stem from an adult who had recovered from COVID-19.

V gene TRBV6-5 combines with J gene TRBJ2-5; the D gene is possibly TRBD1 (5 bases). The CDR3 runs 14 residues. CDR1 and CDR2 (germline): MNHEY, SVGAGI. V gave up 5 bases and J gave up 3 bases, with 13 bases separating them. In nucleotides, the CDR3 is TGTGCCAGCAGTCACTGGGGCAGGGAAGAGACCCAGTACTTC. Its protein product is CASSHWGREETQYF.

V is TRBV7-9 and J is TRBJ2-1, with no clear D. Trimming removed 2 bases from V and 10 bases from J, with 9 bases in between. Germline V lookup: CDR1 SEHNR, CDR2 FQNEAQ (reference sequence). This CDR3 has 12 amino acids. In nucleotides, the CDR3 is TGTGCCAGCAGCTTACTGGATAGCGAGCAGTTCTTC. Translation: CASSLLDSEQFF. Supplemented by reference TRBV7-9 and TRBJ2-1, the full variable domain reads DTGVSQNPRHKITKRGQNVTFRCDPISEHNRLYWYRQTLGQGPEFLTYFQNEAQLEKSRLLSDRFSAERPKGSFSTLEIQRTEQGDSAMYLCASSLLDSEQFFGPGTRLTVL.

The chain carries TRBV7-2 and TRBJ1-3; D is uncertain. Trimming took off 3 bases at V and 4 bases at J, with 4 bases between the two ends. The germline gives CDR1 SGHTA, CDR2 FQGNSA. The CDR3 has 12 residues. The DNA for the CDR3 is TGTGCCAGCAGCTTCTGGGGAAACACCATATATTTT. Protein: CASSFWGNTIYF.

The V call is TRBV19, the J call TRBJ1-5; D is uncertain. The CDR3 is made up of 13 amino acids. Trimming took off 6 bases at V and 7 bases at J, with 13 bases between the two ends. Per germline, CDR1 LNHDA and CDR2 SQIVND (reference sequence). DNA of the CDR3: TGTGCCAGTAGGTGGGGAGTTGGGCAGCCCCAGCATTTT. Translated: CASRWGVGQPQHF.

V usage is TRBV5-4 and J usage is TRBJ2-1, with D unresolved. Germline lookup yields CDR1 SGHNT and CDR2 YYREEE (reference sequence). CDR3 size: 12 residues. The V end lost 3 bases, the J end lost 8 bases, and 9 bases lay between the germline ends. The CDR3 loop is CASSSPGDEQFF. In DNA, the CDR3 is TGTGCCAGCAGCTCTCCAGGAGATGAGCAGTTCTTC. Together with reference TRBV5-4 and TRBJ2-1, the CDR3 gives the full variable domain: ETGVTQSPTHLIKTRGQQVTLRCSSQSGHNTVSWYQQALGQGPQFIFQYYREEENGRGNFPPRFSGLQFPNYSSELNVNALELDDSALYLCASSSPGDEQFFGPGTRLTVL.

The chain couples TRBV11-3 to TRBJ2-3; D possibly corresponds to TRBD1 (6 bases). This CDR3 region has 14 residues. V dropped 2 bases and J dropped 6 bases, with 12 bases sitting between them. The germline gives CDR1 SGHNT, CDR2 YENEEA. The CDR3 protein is CASSLSPGADTQYF. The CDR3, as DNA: TGTGCCAGCAGCTTATCGCCAGGGGCCGATACGCAGTATTTT.

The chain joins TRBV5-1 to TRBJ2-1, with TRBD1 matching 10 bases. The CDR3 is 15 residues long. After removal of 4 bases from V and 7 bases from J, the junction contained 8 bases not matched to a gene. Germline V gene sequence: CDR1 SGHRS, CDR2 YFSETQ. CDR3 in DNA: TGCGCCAGCAGCGGCCGACAGGGGGCGGGGAATGAGCAGTTCTTC. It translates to CASSGRQGAGNEQFF.

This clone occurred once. The CDR3: CASSPPRTNTEAFF. CDR3 DNA sequence: TGTGCCAGCAGTCCCCCCAGAACGAACACTGAAGCTTTCTTT. The V call is TRBV28, the J call TRBJ1-1, with D uncertain. Trimming removed 5 bases at V and 1 base at J, with 11 bases between. The CDR3 spans 14 residues. Germline values: CDR1 MDHEN, CDR2 SYDVKM.

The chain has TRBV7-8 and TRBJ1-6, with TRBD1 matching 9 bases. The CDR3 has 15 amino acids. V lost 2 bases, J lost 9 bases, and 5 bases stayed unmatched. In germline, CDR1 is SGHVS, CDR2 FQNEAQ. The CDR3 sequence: CASSLWGTGISPLHF. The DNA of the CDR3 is TGTGCCAGCAGCTTATGGGGGACAGGGATTTCACCCCTCCACTTT.

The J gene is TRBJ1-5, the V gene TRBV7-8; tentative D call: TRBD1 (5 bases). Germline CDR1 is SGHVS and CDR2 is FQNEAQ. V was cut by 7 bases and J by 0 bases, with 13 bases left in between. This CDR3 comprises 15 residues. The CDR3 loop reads CASTSWDGSNQPQHF. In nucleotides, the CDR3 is TGTGCCAGCACCTCCTGGGACGGTAGCAATCAGCCCCAGCATTTT.

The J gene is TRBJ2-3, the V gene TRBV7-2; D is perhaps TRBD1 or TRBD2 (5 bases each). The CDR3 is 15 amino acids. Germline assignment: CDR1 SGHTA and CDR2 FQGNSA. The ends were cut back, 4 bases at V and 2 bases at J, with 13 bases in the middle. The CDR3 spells CASSSSGTYTDTQYF. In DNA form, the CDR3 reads TGTGCCAGCAGCTCCTCCGGGACCTACACAGATACGCAGTATTTT. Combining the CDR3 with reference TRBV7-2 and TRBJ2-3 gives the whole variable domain GAGVSQSPSNKVTEKGKDVELRCDPISGHTALYWYRQSLGQGLEFLIYFQGNSAPDKSGLPSDRFSAERTGGSVSTLTIQRTQQEDSAVYLCASSSSGTYTDTQYFGPGTRLTVL.

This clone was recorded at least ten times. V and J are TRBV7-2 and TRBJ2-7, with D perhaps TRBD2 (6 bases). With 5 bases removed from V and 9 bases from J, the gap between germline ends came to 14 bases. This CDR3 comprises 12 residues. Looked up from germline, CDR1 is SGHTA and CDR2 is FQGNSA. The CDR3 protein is CASSVTSNPQYF. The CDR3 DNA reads TGTGCCAGCAGCGTTACTAGCAATCCGCAGTACTTC. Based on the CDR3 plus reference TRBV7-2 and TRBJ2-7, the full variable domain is GAGVSQSPSNKVTEKGKDVELRCDPISGHTALYWYRQSLGQGLEFLIYFQGNSAPDKSGLPSDRFSAERTGGSVSTLTIQRTQQEDSAVYLCASSVTSNPQYFGPGTRLTVT.

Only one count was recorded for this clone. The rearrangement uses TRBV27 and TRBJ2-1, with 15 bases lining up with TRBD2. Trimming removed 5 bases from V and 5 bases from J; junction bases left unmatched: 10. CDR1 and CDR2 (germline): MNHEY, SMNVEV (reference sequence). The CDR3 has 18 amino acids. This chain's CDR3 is CASSKQGLAGGTHNEQFF. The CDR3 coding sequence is TGTGCCAGCAGTAAACAGGGACTAGCGGGAGGAACCCACAATGAGCAGTTCTTC.

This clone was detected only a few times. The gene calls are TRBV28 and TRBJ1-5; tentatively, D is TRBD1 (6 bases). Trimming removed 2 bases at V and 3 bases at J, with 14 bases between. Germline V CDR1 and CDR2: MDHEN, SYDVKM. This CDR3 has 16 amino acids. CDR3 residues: CASSLEGTGFNQPQHF. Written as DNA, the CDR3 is TGTGCCAGCAGTTTAGAGGGAACAGGGTTCAATCAGCCCCAGCATTTT.

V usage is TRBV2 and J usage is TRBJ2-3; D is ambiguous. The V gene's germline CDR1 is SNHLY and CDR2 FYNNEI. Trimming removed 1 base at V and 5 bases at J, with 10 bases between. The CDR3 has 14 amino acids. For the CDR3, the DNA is TGTGCCAGCAGTGAAGATTTTGATGTAGATACGCAGTATTTT. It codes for CASSEDFDVDTQYF.

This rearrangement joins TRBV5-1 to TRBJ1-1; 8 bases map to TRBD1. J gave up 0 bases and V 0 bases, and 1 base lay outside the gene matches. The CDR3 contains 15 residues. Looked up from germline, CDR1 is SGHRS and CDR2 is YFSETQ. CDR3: CASSLETGVNTEAFF. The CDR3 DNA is TGCGCCAGCAGCTTGGAGACAGGGGTGAACACTGAAGCTTTCTTT.

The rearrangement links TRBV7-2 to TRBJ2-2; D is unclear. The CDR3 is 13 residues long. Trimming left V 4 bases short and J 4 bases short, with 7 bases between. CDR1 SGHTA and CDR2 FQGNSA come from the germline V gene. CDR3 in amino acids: CASSSKRTGELFF. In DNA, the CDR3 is TGTGCCAGCAGCTCGAAACGCACCGGGGAGCTGTTTTTT. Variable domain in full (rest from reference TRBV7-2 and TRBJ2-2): GAGVSQSPSNKVTEKGKDVELRCDPISGHTALYWYRQSLGQGLEFLIYFQGNSAPDKSGLPSDRFSAERTGGSVSTLTIQRTQQEDSAVYLCASSSKRTGELFFGEGSRLTVL.

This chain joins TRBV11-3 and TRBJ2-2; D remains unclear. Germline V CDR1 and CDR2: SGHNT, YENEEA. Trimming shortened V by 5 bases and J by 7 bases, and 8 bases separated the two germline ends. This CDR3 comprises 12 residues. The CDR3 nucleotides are TGTGCCAGCAGCCGGGTCGGCGGGGAGCTGTTTTTT. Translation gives CASSRVGGELFF.

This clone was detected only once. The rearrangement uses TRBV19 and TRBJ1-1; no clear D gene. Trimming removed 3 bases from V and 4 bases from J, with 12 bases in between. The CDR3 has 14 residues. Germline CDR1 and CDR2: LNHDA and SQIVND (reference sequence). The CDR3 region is CASSIGSGFTEAFF. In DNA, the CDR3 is TGTGCCAGTAGTATTGGTTCCGGCTTCACTGAAGCTTTCTTT.

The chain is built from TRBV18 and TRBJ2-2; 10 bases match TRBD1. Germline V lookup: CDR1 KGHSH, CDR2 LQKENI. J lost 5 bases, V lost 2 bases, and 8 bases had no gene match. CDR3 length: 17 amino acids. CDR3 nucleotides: TGTGCCAGCTCACCAGTAGACAGGGGGCGTGAGACCGGGGAGCTGTTTTTT. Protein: CASSPVDRGRETGELFF.

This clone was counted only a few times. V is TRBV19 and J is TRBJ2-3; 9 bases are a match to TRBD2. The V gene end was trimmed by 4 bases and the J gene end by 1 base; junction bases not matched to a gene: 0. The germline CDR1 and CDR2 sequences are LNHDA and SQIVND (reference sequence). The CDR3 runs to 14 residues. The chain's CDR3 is CASSTSGGTDTQYF. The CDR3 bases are TGTGCCAGTAGTACTAGCGGGGGCACAGATACGCAGTATTTT.

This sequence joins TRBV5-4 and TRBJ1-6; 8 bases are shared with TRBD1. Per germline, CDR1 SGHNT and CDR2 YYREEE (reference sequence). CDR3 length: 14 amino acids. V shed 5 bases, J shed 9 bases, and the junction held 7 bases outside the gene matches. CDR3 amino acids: CASRGGQGGSPLHF. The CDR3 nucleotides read TGTGCCAGCAGGGGAGGACAGGGTGGTTCACCCCTCCACTTT.

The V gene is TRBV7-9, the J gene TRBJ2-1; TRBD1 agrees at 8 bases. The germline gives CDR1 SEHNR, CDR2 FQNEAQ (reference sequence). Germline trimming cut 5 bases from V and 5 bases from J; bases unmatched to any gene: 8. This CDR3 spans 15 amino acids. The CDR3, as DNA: TGTGCCAGCAGCCAAAACCAGGGGGCGAACAATGAGCAGTTCTTC. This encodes CASSQNQGANNEQFF.

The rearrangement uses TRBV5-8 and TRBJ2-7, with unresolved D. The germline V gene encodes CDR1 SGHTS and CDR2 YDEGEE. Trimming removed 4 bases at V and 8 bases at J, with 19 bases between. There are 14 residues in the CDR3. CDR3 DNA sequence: TGTGCCAGCAGCCTAGACACCGGTGTGCGCCAGCAGTACTTC. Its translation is CASSLDTGVRQQYF.

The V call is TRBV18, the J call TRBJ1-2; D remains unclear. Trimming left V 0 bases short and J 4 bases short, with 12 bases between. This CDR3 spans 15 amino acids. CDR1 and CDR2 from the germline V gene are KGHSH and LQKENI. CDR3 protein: CASSPPSGVTYGYTF. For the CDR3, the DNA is TGTGCCAGCTCACCACCTTCCGGGGTTACCTATGGCTACACCTTC.